Shown below are 11 T cell receptor beta chains from a single sample sequenced in a study of Ad26.COV2.S vaccination and SARS-CoV-2 variants. Assay: immunoSEQ multiplex PCR; the TCRdb copy retains only in-frame clones and omits some. Of about 320,000 clones in the sample, 85% to 90% were seen once. Treatment specified: around 19 received Ad26.COV2.S at low or high dose, single or two shots; about five received placebo; per-sample allocation not given. Day 63 following the first vaccine or placebo injection was when the samples were taken. Sequencing used peripheral blood, obtained in a trial of Ad26.COV2.S vaccine versus placebo. The receptors were gathered from a person between 18 and 65 years old who received the Ad26.COV2.S COVID-19 vaccine or a placebo.

The V gene is TRBV3-1 (or the pseudogene TRBV3-2), the J gene TRBJ2-5; D call uncertain. Trimming left V 1 base short and J 5 bases short, with 11 bases between. Looked up from germline, CDR1 is LGHDT and CDR2 is YNNKEL (reference sequence). This CDR3 has 14 residues. The DNA of the CDR3 is TGTGCCAGCAGCCAAGCCACGGGTACGGAGACCCAGTACTTC. This encodes CASSQATGTETQYF.

The chain links TRBV23-1 to TRBJ1-5; tentatively, D is TRBD1 (6 bases). TRBV23-1 is marked as an open reading frame, function uncertain. The germline V and J ends were trimmed by 3 bases and 0 bases, with 9 bases remaining between them. The CDR3 loop spans 15 amino acids. The CDR3 nucleotides read TGCGCCAGCAGTCAGAGGGGGGTTAGCAATCAGCCCCAGCATTTT. This sequence encodes CASSQRGVSNQPQHF.

J is TRBJ1-2 and V is TRBV15; tentatively, D is TRBD1 (5 bases). CDR3 length equals 15 residues. Per germline, CDR1 LNHNV and CDR2 YYDKDF (reference sequence). V was shortened by 1 base and J by 8 bases, with 17 bases between the two germline ends. Here the CDR3 reads CATSRALTGAEGYTF. Here the CDR3 DNA reads TGTGCCACCAGCAGAGCGCTGACTGGGGCAGAGGGCTACACCTTC. Full variable domain (missing parts from reference TRBV15 and TRBJ1-2): DAMVIQNPRYQVTQFGKPVTLSCSQTLNHNVMYWYQQKSSQAPKLLFHYYDKDFNNEADTPDNFQSRRPNTSFCFLDIRSPGLGDTAMYLCATSRALTGAEGYTFGSGTRLTVV.

The rearrangement uses TRBV7-8 and TRBJ1-2; D is perhaps TRBD1 (5 bases). V was trimmed by 3 bases and J by 5 bases, leaving 13 bases between them. The CDR3 runs 14 residues. The germline CDR1 and CDR2 sequences are SGHVS and FQNEAQ. As DNA, the CDR3 is TGTGCCAGCAGCTTGGACAACCGAGGGTATGGCTACACCTTC. Protein product: CASSLDNRGYGYTF.

CDR3 sequence reads: CSVDPGRPNEQFF. The CDR3, as DNA: TGCAGCGTTGATCCAGGGAGGCCCAATGAGCAGTTCTTC. The chain carries TRBV29-1 and TRBJ2-1, with TRBD2 as a possible D gene (6 bases). Germline loops: CDR1 SQVTM, CDR2 ANQGSEA. Trimming took off 3 bases at V and 6 bases at J, with 12 bases between the two ends. This CDR3 contains 13 residues.

The J gene is TRBJ1-1, the V gene TRBV30; no definite D call. V gave up 7 bases and J gave up 6 bases, with 15 bases separating them. Germline V gene data show CDR1 as GTSNPN and CDR2 as SVGIG (reference sequence). This CDR3 comprises 12 residues. The CDR3 sequence is CALTVVGPEAFF. CDR3 DNA: TGTGCCTTGACTGTCGTGGGCCCTGAAGCTTTCTTT.

The gene calls are TRBV5-4 and TRBJ1-6; D unresolved. Germline CDR1 is SGHNT and CDR2 is YYREEE (reference sequence). Trimming shortened V by 4 bases and J by 7 bases, and 12 bases separated the two germline ends. This CDR3 region has 14 residues. The CDR3 nucleotides are TGTGCCAGCAGCCCCGGCCTTATGAATTCACCCCTCCACTTT. Amino acids: CASSPGLMNSPLHF.

The chain couples TRBV5-4 to TRBJ1-6, with D hard to call. The CDR3 is 17 amino acids. Trimming stripped 0 bases from V and 0 bases from J, with 10 bases between. CDR1 is SGHNT and CDR2 is YYREEE in the germline V gene (reference sequence). CDR3 sequence (DNA): TGTGCCAGCAGCTTGGAACCACAGAGCTCCTATAATTCACCCCTCCACTTT. Translation: CASSLEPQSSYNSPLHF.

V and J are TRBV18 and TRBJ2-1, with a weak D call TRBD2 (7 bases). CDR3 length: 15 amino acids. With 1 base removed from V and 8 bases from J, the gap between germline ends came to 15 bases. In germline, CDR1 is KGHSH, CDR2 LQKENI. This CDR3 is CASSPRAGALHEQFF. The CDR3 nucleotides read TGTGCCAGCTCACCACGGGCGGGGGCCTTGCATGAGCAGTTCTTC.

Only one count was recorded for this clone. The genes are TRBV19 and TRBJ2-4; 10 nucleotides line up with TRBD2. Germline CDR1 and CDR2: LNHDA and SQIVND (reference sequence). Trimming removed 8 bases from V and 0 bases from J; junction bases left unmatched: 10. This CDR3 is built from 17 residues. CDR3 in DNA: TGTGCCAGTCGCTTCAGCGGGGGGGGGATAGCCAAAAACATTCAGTACTTC. This encodes CASRFSGGGIAKNIQYF.

The chain employs TRBV5-1 and TRBJ1-4; 8 bases agree with TRBD1. Per germline, CDR1 SGHRS and CDR2 YFSETQ. Trimming cost V 4 bases and J 5 bases; bases outside gene matches: 10. CDR3 length equals 16 residues. DNA for the CDR3: TGCGCCAGCAGCCTACAAAGGACAGGGAGAAATGAAAAACTGTTTTTT. Translated, it gives CASSLQRTGRNEKLFF.